This T cell receptor beta chain appears in the sequencing data of a study of T cell repertoires in cytomegalovirus infection. Study as a whole: Use of recently identified HLA-C-restricted and well-studied HLA-B-restricted CMV epitopes was part of the study.

V lost 5 bases and J lost 7; bases outside the gene matches: 11. Per the germline V gene, CDR1 is SQVTM and CDR2 is ANQGSEA. This CDR3 region has 15 residues. Study-wide points: The response measured ex vivo was dominated by TCR beta clonotypes (HLA-C-restricted and CMV-specific).

TCRdb processed the reads anew with MiXCR; each CDR3 protein has one entry. The sample holds 800,000 to 950,000 distinct CDR3 sequences, over 25% seen once. This clonotype was seen more than once but under ten times. What it binds is not known. This TCR was recovered from a human donor in good health (CMV status not recorded). Some clones in this sample may be carry-over from other donors' samples. This chain connects TRBV29-1 to TRBJ1-4; 9 bases fit TRBD1. This material consisted of cultured CD8+ T cells from PBMCs, taken from culture after CMV antigen stimulation. CDR3 nucleotide sequence: TGCAGCGTTCTCGGGACAGGGCGAGGGGGTGAAAAACTGTTTTTT. It encodes CSVLGTGRGGEKLFF.